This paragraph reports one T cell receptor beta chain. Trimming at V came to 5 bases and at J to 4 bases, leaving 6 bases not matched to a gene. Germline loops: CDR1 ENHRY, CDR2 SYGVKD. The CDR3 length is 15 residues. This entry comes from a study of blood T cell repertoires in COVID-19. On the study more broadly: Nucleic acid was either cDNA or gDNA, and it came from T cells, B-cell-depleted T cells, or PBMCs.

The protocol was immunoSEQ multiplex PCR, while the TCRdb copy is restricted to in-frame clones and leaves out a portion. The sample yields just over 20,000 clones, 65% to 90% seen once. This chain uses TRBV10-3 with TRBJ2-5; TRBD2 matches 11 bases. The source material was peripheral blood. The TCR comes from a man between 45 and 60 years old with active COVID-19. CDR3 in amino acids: CAISITSGGGETQYF. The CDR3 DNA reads TGTGCCATCAGTATAACTAGCGGGGGCGGAGAGACCCAGTACTTC.